The 26 T cell receptor beta chains presented below share a single source sample, sequenced in a study of blood T cell repertoires in COVID-19 (dated by TCRdb to about 2020). The library was obtained by the immunoSEQ multiplex PCR assay. TCRdb retrieved this table from immuneACCESS and kept in-frame rearrangements only. Not all clones are present; in checked studies, unresolved V genes account for under half, and no reason is known for the remainder. The sample table shows 250,000 or so clones, and under 85% are seen once. Clones ranked in the top ten supply about 2% of the sample. What was sequenced was peripheral blood. All receptors come from a man aged 25-40 years who had recovered from COVID-19.

The chain is built from TRBV27 and TRBJ2-2, with TRBD1 matching 7 bases. This CDR3 region has 15 residues. Germline CDR1 and CDR2: MNHEY and SMNVEV (reference sequence). Trimming cost V 5 bases and J 5 bases; bases outside gene matches: 8. CDR3 sequence (DNA): TGTGCCAGCAGTGCCTACAGGGGTACGACCGGGGAGCTGTTTTTT. Its protein is CASSAYRGTTGELFF.

The V and J genes are TRBV28 and TRBJ1-5; D remains ambiguous. Deletions cut 10 bases from V and 0 bases from J, with 10 bases between. The CDR3 has 13 residues. CDR1 and CDR2 (germline): MDHEN, SYDVKM. CDR3 residues: CAIQRYSNQPQHF. The CDR3 DNA reads TGTGCCATACAGAGATATAGCAATCAGCCCCAGCATTTT.

The DNA of the CDR3 is TGTGCCAGCCGCCCTCTGGGACAGGGTGGTAATTCACCCCTCCACTTT. Amino acid sequence: CASRPLGQGGNSPLHF. The chain combines TRBV6-2 or TRBV6-3 with TRBJ1-6; 9 bases line up with TRBD1. The germline V gene encodes CDR1 MNHEY and CDR2 SVGEGT. Trimming cost V 8 bases and J 6 bases; bases outside gene matches: 11. The CDR3 runs to 16 residues.

This rearrangement joins TRBV28 to TRBJ2-3; 10 bases are shared with TRBD2. V lost 5 bases and J lost 6; bases outside the gene matches: 11. CDR1 MDHEN and CDR2 SYDVKM come from the germline V gene. This CDR3 is built from 16 residues. CDR3 region: CASSPSLAGAGDTQYF. The CDR3 nucleotides read TGTGCCAGCAGTCCCTCGCTAGCGGGGGCTGGGGATACGCAGTATTTT.

This CDR3 is CASSPSSGGVNEQFF. CDR3 nucleotides: TGTGCCAGCAGCCCCTCTAGCGGGGGGGTGAATGAGCAGTTCTTC. This sequence joins TRBV3-1 (or the pseudogene TRBV3-2) and TRBJ2-1; 12 bases are a match to TRBD2. The V and J ends lost 4 bases and 7 bases, in that order; junction bases with no gene match: 5. The length of the CDR3 is 15 residues. Germline CDR1 reads LGHDT; CDR2 reads YNNKEL (reference sequence).

The chain uses TRBV6-5 and TRBJ1-2, with a possible D match to TRBD1 (6 bases). The CDR3 loop spans 14 amino acids. Trimming took 6 bases from V and 4 from J, leaving 15 bases between them. Germline CDR1 is MNHEY and CDR2 is SVGAGI. The chain's CDR3 is CASRVPGEFYGYTF. In nucleotides, the CDR3 is TGTGCCAGCAGGGTACCAGGGGAATTCTATGGCTACACCTTC.

The CDR3 loop is CASSLGQEAGEQFF. DNA of the CDR3: TGCGCCAGCAGCTTGGGACAGGAGGCGGGTGAGCAGTTCTTC. V usage is TRBV5-1 and J usage is TRBJ2-1, with D tentatively TRBD1 (6 bases). This CDR3 has 14 amino acids. Germline CDR1 reads SGHRS; CDR2 reads YFSETQ. Trimming stripped 0 bases from V and 9 bases from J, with 13 bases between.

CDR3 DNA: TGTGCCAGCAGACGAAGGGGGGGAGGTGGTGAAAAACTGTTTTTT. Its translation: CASRRRGGGGEKLFF. This chain uses TRBV2 with TRBJ1-4; D possibly corresponds to TRBD1 (6 bases). The germline gives CDR1 SNHLY, CDR2 FYNNEI. The CDR3 loop spans 15 amino acids. V lost 6 bases and J lost 7, with 18 bases in between.

This chain joins TRBV14 and TRBJ2-3; 15 bases are a match to TRBD2. The ends lost 4 bases at V and 0 bases at J; junction bases unmatched: 2. Germline lookup yields CDR1 SGHDN and CDR2 FVKESK. This CDR3 comprises 17 residues. CDR3 bases: TGTGCCAGCAGCCCGGGACTAGCGGGGGGAAGCACAGATACGCAGTATTTT. Amino acid sequence: CASSPGLAGGSTDTQYF.

The V gene is TRBV18, the J gene TRBJ2-7, with 7 positions matching TRBD1. The CDR3 covers 16 residues. Germline assignment: CDR1 KGHSH and CDR2 LQKENI. V was clipped by 2 bases and J by 5 bases; unmatched bases: 12. The CDR3 nucleotides are TGTGCCAGCTCACCAGTCGGGACAGCCCTAAGGCACGAGCAGTACGTC. Amino acids: CASSPVGTALRHEQYV.

The V call is TRBV29-1, the J call TRBJ1-1; a possible D gene is TRBD1 (6 bases). Trimming cost V 5 bases and J 0 bases, with 13 bases left between them. The CDR3 is 14 residues long. The V gene's germline CDR1 is SQVTM and CDR2 ANQGSEA. The CDR3 reads CSVREGQLNTEAFF. Here the CDR3 DNA reads TGCAGCGTTCGCGAAGGACAGTTGAACACTGAAGCTTTCTTT.

The V call is TRBV20-1, the J call TRBJ2-5; D ambiguous. Germline V gene data show CDR1 as DFQATT and CDR2 as SNEGSKA (reference sequence). This CDR3 region has 15 residues. Trimming left V 3 bases short and J 5 bases short, with 19 bases between. CDR3 DNA sequence: TGCAGTGCTAGTGATCTAGGTAGAAACGCGGAGACCCAGTACTTC. As protein: CSASDLGRNAETQYF.

The chain carries TRBV24-1 and TRBJ2-3; D is ambiguous. With 5 bases removed from V and 7 bases from J, the gap between germline ends came to 9 bases. This CDR3 is built from 12 residues. Germline CDR1 reads KGHDR; CDR2 reads SFDVKD. The CDR3 sequence is CATSVSRNTQYF. The CDR3 bases are TGTGCCACCAGTGTTTCCAGAAATACGCAGTATTTT.

This sequence joins TRBV2 and TRBJ1-1; no clear D gene. The V gene's germline CDR1 is SNHLY and CDR2 FYNNEI. The CDR3 contains 12 residues. Trimming took off 6 bases at V and 4 bases at J, with 9 bases between the two ends. In DNA, the CDR3 is TGTGCCAGCAGCCTAGCGGGCACTGAAGCTTTCTTT. It is translated as CASSLAGTEAFF.

The rearrangement links TRBV19 to TRBJ1-5, with TRBD1 matching 7 bases. The CDR3 contains 15 residues. After removal of 6 bases from V and 0 bases from J, the junction contained 5 bases not matched to a gene. Germline values: CDR1 LNHDA, CDR2 SQIVND (reference sequence). The CDR3 DNA sequence: TGTGCCAGTAGAGAGACAGGGCTTAGCAATCAGCCCCAGCATTTT. This codes for CASRETGLSNQPQHF.

The chain recombines TRBV23-1 with TRBJ2-3, with TRBD1 matching 8 bases. TRBV23-1 is an ORF, with its function uncertain. The CDR3 loop spans 15 amino acids. Unmatched junction bases numbered 5, after V lost 2 bases and J lost 4 bases. CDR3 nucleotide sequence: TGCGCCAGCAGTCAAGTCAGGGGGCGCCCAGATACGCAGTATTTT. It yields the protein CASSQVRGRPDTQYF.

This rearrangement joins TRBV28 to TRBJ1-3; D remains ambiguous. Germline CDR1 reads MDHEN; CDR2 reads SYDVKM. CDR3 size: 13 residues. Trimming stripped 8 bases from V and 0 bases from J, with 8 bases between. CDR3 residues: CASAESSGNTIYF. The CDR3 DNA reads as TGTGCCAGCGCGGAGAGCTCTGGAAACACCATATATTTT.

This chain uses TRBV6-5 with TRBJ1-4, with 8 bases aligning to TRBD1. The CDR3 is made up of 15 amino acids. Germline CDR1 reads MNHEY; CDR2 reads SVGAGI. J gave up 5 bases and V 8 bases, and 10 bases lay outside the gene matches. Written as DNA, the CDR3 is TGTGCCAGCGCACCAACAGGGGGAAGAAATGAAAAACTGTTTTTT. As protein: CASAPTGGRNEKLFF.

The chain couples TRBV7-2 to TRBJ2-3; D possibly corresponds to TRBD2 (6 bases). This CDR3 has 15 amino acids. Germline-derived CDR1 and CDR2 are SGHTA and FQGNSA. V was pared by 5 bases and J by 3 bases, with 15 bases between. CDR3 in DNA: TGTGCCAGCAGCAAATCCGGGACTCGAACAGATACGCAGTATTTT. This gives the protein CASSKSGTRTDTQYF.

The chain is built from TRBV18 and TRBJ1-3, with TRBD1 as a possible D gene (5 bases). The CDR3 sequence is 16 residues long. Trimming shortened V by 3 bases and J by 7 bases, and 19 bases separated the two germline ends. CDR1 and CDR2 from the germline V gene are KGHSH and LQKENI. CDR3 DNA sequence: TGTGCCAGCTCACCTAGGGGTCAAGCACTTCGGAACACCATATATTTT. Residues: CASSPRGQALRNTIYF. Combining the CDR3 with reference TRBV18 and TRBJ1-3 gives the whole variable domain NAGVMQNPRHLVRRRGQEARLRCSPMKGHSHVYWYRQLPEEGLKFMVYLQKENIIDESGMPKERFSAEFPKEGPSILRIQQVVRGDSAAYFCASSPRGQALRNTIYFGEGSWLTVV.

The chain employs TRBV28 and TRBJ1-5, with unresolved D. This CDR3 is 15 amino acids long. Looked up from germline, CDR1 is MDHEN and CDR2 is SYDVKM. V lost 3 bases and J lost 1, with 10 bases in between. The CDR3: CASSFVTVSNQPQHF. CDR3 in DNA: TGTGCCAGCAGTTTCGTAACGGTGAGCAATCAGCCCCAGCATTTT.

The chain is built from TRBV6-6 and TRBJ1-1, with D possibly TRBD1 on 6 matching bases. CDR3 size: 14 residues. The V gene lost 2 bases and the J gene lost 3 bases, with 10 bases spanning the gap. Germline CDR1 reads MNHNY; CDR2 reads SVGAGI (reference sequence). In DNA, the CDR3 is TGTGCCAGCAGTTACGAGGGGGGGGACACTGAAGCTTTCTTT. This encodes CASSYEGGDTEAFF.

The rearrangement joins TRBV19 to TRBJ1-4; 7 bases map to TRBD1. After removal of 5 bases from V and 0 bases from J, the junction contained 12 bases not matched to a gene. Germline CDR1 is LNHDA and CDR2 is SQIVND (reference sequence). This CDR3 comprises 18 residues. The CDR3 here is CASSPGTASYPTNEKLFF. DNA of the CDR3: TGTGCCAGTAGTCCCGGGACAGCATCTTATCCAACTAATGAAAAACTGTTTTTT.

DNA of the CDR3: TGTGCCAGCATTTTTAAGGGGCGTAGCGAGACCCAGTACTTC. Translating gives CASIFKGRSETQYF. This sequence joins TRBV28 and TRBJ2-5, with D possibly TRBD1 on 5 matching bases. This CDR3 comprises 14 residues. The germline V and J ends were trimmed by 7 bases and 5 bases, with 17 bases remaining between them. Per germline, CDR1 MDHEN and CDR2 SYDVKM.

The count of this clone is one. The J gene is TRBJ1-6, the V gene TRBV27, with TRBD1 matching 10 bases. With V trimmed by 3 bases and J by 9 bases, 8 bases remained unmatched. Germline V lookup: CDR1 MNHEY, CDR2 SMNVEV (reference sequence). The CDR3 totals 16 residues. The CDR3 reads CASSFSGQGLGSPLHF. DNA of the CDR3: TGTGCCAGCAGTTTCTCGGGACAGGGGTTGGGTTCACCCCTCCACTTT.

The gene calls are TRBV4-1 and TRBJ2-1; the D gene is possibly TRBD1 (5 bases). Germline V lookup: CDR1 MGHRA, CDR2 YSYEKL. The CDR3 extends over 17 amino acids. V lost 1 base and J lost 0, with 13 bases in between. In nucleotides, the CDR3 is TGCGCCAGCAGCCAAGCCACAGGCCTAAGCTCCTACAATGAGCAGTTCTTC. Translated, it gives CASSQATGLSSYNEQFF.